Listed below are T cell receptor beta chains from one sample, sequenced in a study of blood T cell repertoires in COVID-19. The protocol was immunoSEQ multiplex PCR, while the TCRdb copy is restricted to in-frame clones and leaves out a portion. The sample includes 170,000 or so clones, about 86% of them seen just once. The sequenced material came from peripheral blood. The receptor set was obtained from a man aged 50-60 years with active or convalescent COVID-19. Both conserved end residues are trimmed from each CDR3. Fields, in order: V gene, J gene, CDR3 protein.

V: TRBV7-9
J: TRBJ2-2
CDR3: ASSRTGTANTGELF

V: TRBV2
J: TRBJ1-5
CDR3: ASRELTGDNQPQH

V: TRBV18
J: TRBJ1-6
CDR3: ASSPIKTGNSPLH

V: TRBV2
J: TRBJ1-4
CDR3: ASSEEGQTNEKLF

V: TRBV19
J: TRBJ1-1
CDR3: ASSIGGYTEAF

V: TRBV14
J: TRBJ1-1
CDR3: ASSQGQLNTEAF

V: TRBV5-1
J: TRBJ1-6
CDR3: ASSLVPDKSNSPLH

V: TRBV30
J: TRBJ2-7
CDR3: AWSHGYEQY

V: TRBV4-3
J: TRBJ2-1
CDR3: ASSLVEEQF

V: TRBV19
J: TRBJ2-2
CDR3: ASETGTGVRTGELF

V: TRBV14
J: TRBJ2-1
CDR3: ASSLGLAGLSYNEQF

V: TRBV15
J: TRBJ2-6
CDR3: ATSTRWRDASSGANVLT

V: TRBV7-9
J: TRBJ2-7
CDR3: ASSLGDRDEQY

V: TRBV4-1
J: TRBJ1-1
CDR3: ASSQSGAEAF

V: TRBV14
J: TRBJ1-1
CDR3: ASSQGILAPEAF

V: TRBV3-1/TRBV3-2
J: TRBJ1-2
CDR3: ASSPQTSRIRGYT

V: TRBV6-5
J: TRBJ2-3
CDR3: ASSYSGLGEVDTQY

V: TRBV10-3
J: TRBJ2-1
CDR3: AISDSAGGTYNEQF

V: TRBV4-1
J: TRBJ1-4
CDR3: ASSPSDGRGKEKLF

V: TRBV29-1
J: TRBJ1-2
CDR3: SVAETVYGYT

V: TRBV7-2
J: TRBJ1-1
CDR3: ASKSQSNTEAF

V: TRBV4-2
J: TRBJ1-2
CDR3: ASSQTRLGQYIYT

V: TRBV2
J: TRBJ2-1
CDR3: ASRTDGGNEQF

V: TRBV6-5
J: TRBJ1-5
CDR3: ALAQDRDQPQH

V: TRBV5-1
J: TRBJ2-2
CDR3: ASSATGGSNTGELF

V: TRBV11-2
J: TRBJ2-7
CDR3: ASSLTSGGYEQY

V: TRBV6-1
J: TRBJ2-7
CDR3: ASSEVPGGSSYEQY

V: TRBV2
J: TRBJ2-3
CDR3: ASISPWPDTQY

V: TRBV4-1
J: TRBJ1-2
CDR3: ASSQGGTGGVGYT

V: TRBV6-5
J: TRBJ1-6
CDR3: ASSQGTGRNSPLH

V: TRBV4-2
J: TRBJ1-1
CDR3: ASSTGQMMNTEAF